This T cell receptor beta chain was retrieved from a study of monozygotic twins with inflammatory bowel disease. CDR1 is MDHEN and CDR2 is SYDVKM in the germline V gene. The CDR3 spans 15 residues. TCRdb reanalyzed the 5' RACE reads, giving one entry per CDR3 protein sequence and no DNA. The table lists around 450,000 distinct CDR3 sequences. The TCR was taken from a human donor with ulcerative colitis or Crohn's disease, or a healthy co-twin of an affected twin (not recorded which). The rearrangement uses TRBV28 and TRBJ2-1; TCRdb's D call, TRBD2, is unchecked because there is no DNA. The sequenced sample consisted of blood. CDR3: CASTSGGRDVNEQFF.